This is a list of T cell receptor beta chains from one sample in a study of blood T cell repertoires in COVID-19. Repertoires were generated with immunoSEQ multiplex PCR, while TCRdb's copy carries only in-frame clones and drops some. This table has around 230,000 clones, more than 85% appearing once. The sequenced material came from peripheral blood. The receptors derive from a man between 35 and 55 years old with acute or convalescent COVID-19. CDR3s include the opening cysteine and the closing phenylalanine or tryptophan. A D gene is named only where the DNA matches it firmly. Clone size is shown for a subset of rows, as once, few, many or a class of expanded clone.

cdr3_nt: TGTGCCAGCAGTTTACTGGGACTAGAGTACAATGAGCAGTTCTTC
cdr3_aa: CASSLLGLEYNEQFF
clone_size: NA
v_call: TRBV27
j_call: TRBJ2-1
d_call: TRBD2

cdr3_nt: TGTGCCAGCAGCTCCTGGACAGCGAGGCCATACGAGCAGTACTTC
cdr3_aa: CASSSWTARPYEQYF
clone_size: NA
v_call: TRBV11-2
j_call: TRBJ2-7
d_call: NA

cdr3_nt: TGTGCCAGCAGTCTAGACAGGGTCGGAACCGGGGAGCTGTTTTTT
cdr3_aa: CASSLDRVGTGELFF
clone_size: once
v_call: TRBV28
j_call: TRBJ2-2
d_call: TRBD1

cdr3_nt: TGTGCCAGTAGTATGGGAGGGGACAATGAGCAGTTCTTC
cdr3_aa: CASSMGGDNEQFF
clone_size: NA
v_call: TRBV19
j_call: TRBJ2-1
d_call: TRBD2

cdr3_nt: TGTGCCACCAGCGGGGACTTGGAAGGTGAGCAGTTCTTC
cdr3_aa: CATSGDLEGEQFF
clone_size: once
v_call: TRBV15
j_call: TRBJ2-1
d_call: NA

cdr3_nt: TGCAGCGCCTCGCGGGCCCGGGAGAACGAGCAGTACTTC
cdr3_aa: CSASRARENEQYF
clone_size: NA
v_call: TRBV29-1
j_call: TRBJ2-7
d_call: NA

cdr3_nt: TGTGCCAGCAGCCTACGGCCCCTGAGCGACTCCTACGAGCAGTACTTC
cdr3_aa: CASSLRPLSDSYEQYF
clone_size: NA
v_call: TRBV7-6
j_call: TRBJ2-7
d_call: NA

cdr3_nt: TGTGCCTGGAGTTTACGCGGGGGGGAGGAGGAGACCCAGTACTTC
cdr3_aa: CAWSLRGGEEETQYF
clone_size: NA
v_call: TRBV30
j_call: TRBJ2-5
d_call: TRBD2

cdr3_nt: TGTGCCAGCAGCCCCGGGACAGACTATGGCTACACCTTC
cdr3_aa: CASSPGTDYGYTF
clone_size: NA
v_call: TRBV7-9
j_call: TRBJ1-2
d_call: TRBD1

cdr3_nt: TGTGCCAGCAGTTTCTGGGACACCTTGGGGGAGCTGTTTTTT
cdr3_aa: CASSFWDTLGELFF
clone_size: NA
v_call: TRBV27
j_call: TRBJ2-2
d_call: NA

cdr3_nt: TGTGCCAGCCAGCGGGAGAACACCGGGGAGCTGTTTTTT
cdr3_aa: CASQRENTGELFF
clone_size: NA
v_call: TRBV7-2
j_call: TRBJ2-2
d_call: TRBD2

cdr3_nt: TGTGCCACCCAGGGGACAGGGTACAATGAGCAGTTCTTC
cdr3_aa: CATQGTGYNEQFF
clone_size: NA
v_call: TRBV27
j_call: TRBJ2-1
d_call: TRBD1

cdr3_nt: TGTGCCATCCACCCCTCCGGGAGACTGGATTACAATGAGCAGTTCTTC
cdr3_aa: CAIHPSGRLDYNEQFF
clone_size: NA
v_call: TRBV5-8
j_call: TRBJ2-1
d_call: NA

cdr3_nt: TGCGCCAGCAGTGCTGCCGGACTATCTTACAATGAGCAGTTCTTC
cdr3_aa: CASSAAGLSYNEQFF
clone_size: NA
v_call: TRBV10-2
j_call: TRBJ2-1
d_call: NA

cdr3_nt: TGTGCCAGCAGCCAAGATGGGATGCCAAGCGGGAGCGACTACGAGCAGTACTTC
cdr3_aa: CASSQDGMPSGSDYEQYF
clone_size: NA
v_call: TRBV14
j_call: TRBJ2-7
d_call: TRBD2

cdr3_nt: TGTGCCAGCAGCTTAGACCTTCAAGAGACCCAGTACTTC
cdr3_aa: CASSLDLQETQYF
clone_size: NA
v_call: TRBV11-3
j_call: TRBJ2-5
d_call: NA

cdr3_nt: TGTGCCAGCAGCCTTAGATCCCGCCTAAACTATGGCTACACCTTC
cdr3_aa: CASSLRSRLNYGYTF
clone_size: NA
v_call: TRBV6-5
j_call: TRBJ1-2
d_call: NA

cdr3_nt: TGTGCCATCAGTGAGTCGGACAGTTTTAACTATGGCTACACCTTC
cdr3_aa: CAISESDSFNYGYTF
clone_size: NA
v_call: TRBV10-3
j_call: TRBJ1-2
d_call: NA

cdr3_nt: TGTGCCTGGAGTCTCCAGGAGACCCAGTACTTC
cdr3_aa: CAWSLQETQYF
clone_size: NA
v_call: TRBV30
j_call: TRBJ2-5
d_call: NA

cdr3_nt: TGTGCCAGCAGCTTGAGCCAGGGTCACACTGAAGCTTTCTTT
cdr3_aa: CASSLSQGHTEAFF
clone_size: once
v_call: TRBV7-9
j_call: TRBJ1-1
d_call: NA

cdr3_nt: TGTGCCAGCAGCGACAGCTTACCGAACACTGAAGCTTTCTTT
cdr3_aa: CASSDSLPNTEAFF
clone_size: NA
v_call: TRBV6-6
j_call: TRBJ1-1
d_call: NA

cdr3_nt: TGTGCCAGCAGTTTCGTGCAGGGGACCATCTACGAGCAGTACTTC
cdr3_aa: CASSFVQGTIYEQYF
clone_size: NA
v_call: TRBV28
j_call: TRBJ2-7
d_call: NA

cdr3_nt: TGTGCCATTTCAGGGAATGGCAATCAGCCCCAGCATTTT
cdr3_aa: CAISGNGNQPQHF
clone_size: NA
v_call: TRBV10-3
j_call: TRBJ1-5
d_call: NA

cdr3_nt: TGTGCCAGCAGCCTAATCGGAGCGCGGGGGAGATACAATGAGCAGTTCTTC
cdr3_aa: CASSLIGARGRYNEQFF
clone_size: NA
v_call: TRBV3-1/TRBV3-2
j_call: TRBJ2-1
d_call: TRBD2

cdr3_nt: TGCGCCAGCAGCTTGAGTGGTAGTGATGGCTACACCTTC
cdr3_aa: CASSLSGSDGYTF
clone_size: NA
v_call: TRBV5-1
j_call: TRBJ1-2
d_call: NA